Listed here are 24 T cell receptor beta chains from one sample, sequenced in a study of OX40 agonist ivuxolimab in advanced cancers. Produced via immunoSEQ multiplex PCR; TCRdb's table is partial and in-frame only. There are tens of thousands of clones in the sample; roughly three quarters occur only once, and approximately 5% lies in the top ten. Sequenced here: CD4+ or CD8+ T cells sorted from blood, sampled in a trial of the OX40 agonist ivuxolimab. The receptors shown here come from an adult with an advanced solid tumor such as melanoma, head and neck, liver or kidney cancer.

V usage is TRBV9 and J usage is TRBJ1-3; no reliable D call. The ends were cut back, 1 base at V and 0 bases at J, with 5 bases in the middle. Germline values: CDR1 SGDLS, CDR2 YYNGEE. CDR3 length: 14 amino acids. CDR3 sequence reads: CASSVTTSGNTIYF. The CDR3 DNA sequence: TGTGCCAGCAGCGTAACAACCTCTGGAAACACCATATATTTT.

V usage is TRBV19 and J usage is TRBJ2-5; D gene unclear. This CDR3 spans 12 amino acids. V lost 5 bases and J lost 1, with 5 bases in between. CDR1 is LNHDA, CDR2 SQIVND, per germline (reference sequence). The CDR3 is CASSRAQETQYF. In DNA, the CDR3 is TGTGCCAGTAGTCGAGCCCAAGAGACCCAGTACTTC.

The genes are TRBV10-2 and TRBJ1-5; possibly TRBD1 for D (6 bases). CDR1 is WSHSY, CDR2 SAAADI, per germline. Deletions cut 3 bases from V and 6 bases from J, with 12 bases between. This CDR3 has 14 residues. The CDR3 nucleotides read TGCGCCAGCAGTGAAGGGACATTCACTCAGCCCCAGCATTTT. It specifies CASSEGTFTQPQHF.

This clone has a count of ten or more. This chain links TRBV19 with TRBJ1-2, with D perhaps TRBD1 (6 bases). The ends were cut back, 6 bases at V and 5 bases at J, with 10 bases in the middle. Per the germline V gene, CDR1 is LNHDA and CDR2 is SQIVND (reference sequence). There are 12 residues in the CDR3. CDR3: CASRTGLYGYTF. The CDR3 DNA reads as TGTGCCAGTAGGACAGGCTTGTATGGCTACACCTTC.

With respect to this clone: The same CDR3 arises from other DNA sequences in this sample as well. In DNA form, the CDR3 reads TGCGCCAGCAGCTTGGGGCAGGGGGGCAATCAGCCCCAGCATTTT. This codes for CASSLGQGGNQPQHF. The chain is built from TRBV5-1 and TRBJ1-5; the match to TRBD1 covers 7 bases. The trim removed 0 bases at V and 2 bases at J, leaving 2 bases unmatched. From germline, CDR1 is SGHRS and CDR2 YFSETQ. The CDR3 has 15 amino acids.

This clone has just a few counts. This sequence joins TRBV19 and TRBJ1-5; D gene unclear. CDR3 size: 12 residues. The V and J ends lost 4 bases and 11 bases respectively, with 12 bases between them. Per the germline V gene, CDR1 is LNHDA and CDR2 is SQIVND (reference sequence). CDR3 amino acids: CASSNDQRAQHF. The CDR3 coding sequence is TGTGCCAGTAGTAACGACCAGCGGGCCCAGCATTTT.

This CDR3 reads CASSARDSPPNYGYTF. The CDR3, as DNA: TGTGCCAGTAGTGCCCGGGACAGCCCCCCGAACTATGGCTACACCTTC. The chain uses TRBV19 and TRBJ1-2; 7 bases are a match to TRBD1. The trim removed 5 bases at V and 2 bases at J, leaving 11 bases unmatched. Per germline, CDR1 LNHDA and CDR2 SQIVND (reference sequence). The CDR3 spans 16 residues. The variable domain in full, completed from reference TRBV19 and TRBJ1-2, reads DGGITQSPKYLFRKEGQNVTLSCEQNLNHDAMYWYRQDPGQGLRLIYYSQIVNDFQKGDIAEGYSVSREKKESFPLTVTSAQKNPTAFYLCASSARDSPPNYGYTFGSGTRLTVV.

The chain has TRBV6-6 and TRBJ2-7; D uncertain. The CDR3 is 9 amino acids. V gave up 2 bases and J gave up 7 bases, with 0 bases separating them. The germline V gene has CDR1 MNHNY and CDR2 SVGAGI (reference sequence). The CDR3 is CASSYEQYF. The CDR3, as DNA: TGTGCCAGCAGTTACGAGCAGTACTTC.

The chain carries TRBV2 and TRBJ2-4; TRBD2 matches at 8 bases. Looked up from germline, CDR1 is SNHLY and CDR2 is FYNNEI. The CDR3 runs to 15 residues. Trimming took 7 bases from V and 9 from J; bases not matched to a gene: 14. The CDR3 sequence: CASTPGRAVDGIQYF. The CDR3 DNA sequence: TGTGCCAGCACCCCCGGGAGGGCCGTTGATGGCATTCAGTACTTC.

The chain is built from TRBV7-7 and TRBJ1-1; no firm D call. CDR1 is SSHAT and CDR2 is FNYEAQ in the germline V gene (reference sequence). The CDR3 covers 13 residues. V dropped 5 bases and J dropped 2 bases, with 9 bases sitting between them. The CDR3 DNA sequence: TGTGCCAGCAGCGCAAGTCTAAACACTGAAGCTTTCTTT. Translation: CASSASLNTEAFF.

The chain joins TRBV12-5 to TRBJ1-3, with 7 bases lining up with TRBD1. The CDR3 consists of 15 residues. Per the germline V gene, CDR1 is LGHNT and CDR2 is FRNRAP. The trim removed 6 bases at V and 0 bases at J, leaving 5 bases unmatched. The CDR3 nucleotides read TGTGCTAGTGGGACAGGGACTCTCTCTGGAAACACCATATATTTT. It translates to CASGTGTLSGNTIYF. The full variable domain, with the rest looked up from reference TRBV12-5 and TRBJ1-3, is DARVTQTPRHKVTEMGQEVTMRCQPILGHNTVFWYRQTMMQGLELLAYFRNRAPLDDSGMPKDRFSAEMPDATLATLKIQPSEPRDSAVYFCASGTGTLSGNTIYFGEGSWLTVV.

The rearrangement joins TRBV7-2 to TRBJ1-4; 11 nucleotides line up with TRBD1. The germline V gene encodes CDR1 SGHTA and CDR2 FQGNSA. After removal of 5 bases from V and 1 base from J, the junction contained 9 bases not matched to a gene. The CDR3 has 18 amino acids. Here the CDR3 reads CASSGAGTGGLTNEKLFF. The CDR3 coding sequence is TGTGCCAGCAGCGGTGCGGGGACAGGGGGATTAACTAATGAAAAACTGTTTTTT.

This clone was observed once. This sequence joins TRBV5-1 and TRBJ2-5; TRBD2 matches 10 bases. Per germline, CDR1 SGHRS and CDR2 YFSETQ. J was trimmed by 5 bases and V by 0 bases; bases with no gene match: 4. CDR3 length: 15 residues. The DNA of the CDR3 is TGCGCCAGCAGCTTGGGACTAGCGGGTTCTGAGACCCAGTACTTC. Residues: CASSLGLAGSETQYF. Full variable domain (rest looked up from reference TRBV5-1 and TRBJ2-5): KAGVTQTPRYLIKTRGQQVTLSCSPISGHRSVSWYQQTPGQGLQFLFEYFSETQRNKGNFPGRFSGRQFSNSRSEMNVSTLELGDSALYLCASSLGLAGSETQYFGPGTRLLVL.

As concerns this clone: Relative to the germline gene, one junction end is altered; a read error may explain this. The chain combines TRBV7-7 with TRBJ2-5, with TRBD1 as a possible D gene (6 bases). The CDR3 sequence is 16 residues long. Per the germline V gene, CDR1 is SSHAT and CDR2 is FNYEAQ (reference sequence). The CDR3 DNA follows: TGTGCTAGCAGCCCTGCCGGTGGACAGCCACAAGAGACCCAGTACTTC. It encodes CASSPAGGQPQETQYF.

The rearrangement joins TRBV19 to TRBJ2-5; D uncertain. Germline CDR1 reads LNHDA; CDR2 reads SQIVND (reference sequence). The CDR3 length is 12 residues. Trimming took off 5 bases at V and 3 bases at J, with 7 bases between the two ends. In nucleotides, the CDR3 is TGTGCCAGTAGTGCAAGGGAAGAGACCCAGTACTTC. It specifies CASSAREETQYF.

This chain connects TRBV15 to TRBJ2-5; D tentatively fits TRBD1 or TRBD2 (5 bases each). Trimming left V 0 bases short and J 5 bases short, with 10 bases between. CDR1 and CDR2 (germline): LNHNV, YYDKDF (reference sequence). This CDR3 has 14 amino acids. The CDR3 bases are TGTGCCACCAGCAGAGATGGGGGTACGGAGACCCAGTACTTC. Amino acids: CATSRDGGTETQYF.

The chain employs TRBV2 and TRBJ1-1; D uncertain. The CDR3 runs to 14 residues. Per germline, CDR1 SNHLY and CDR2 FYNNEI. Trimming cost V 4 bases and J 0 bases, with 9 bases left between them. CDR3 sequence: CASSVLQLNTEAFF. DNA for the CDR3: TGTGCCAGCAGTGTGTTACAATTGAACACTGAAGCTTTCTTT.

The table lists this clone with many counts. The chain links TRBV2 to TRBJ1-2, with 7 bases fitting TRBD1. CDR3 size: 15 residues. Germline trimming cut 0 bases from V and 5 bases from J; bases unmatched to any gene: 6. Germline V lookup: CDR1 SNHLY, CDR2 FYNNEI. CDR3 region: CASSEAGAGGYGYTF. DNA of the CDR3: TGTGCCAGCAGTGAAGCAGGGGCAGGGGGATATGGCTACACCTTC.

The chain uses TRBV7-2 and TRBJ1-3, with D unclear. V dropped 4 bases and J dropped 0 bases, with 4 bases sitting between them. The germline V gene has CDR1 SGHTA and CDR2 FQGNSA. This CDR3 region has 13 residues. CDR3 sequence reads: CASSSVSGNTIYF. Written as DNA, the CDR3 is TGTGCCAGCAGCTCGGTCTCTGGAAACACCATATATTTT.

The chain couples TRBV6-1 to TRBJ2-5, with 9 nucleotides matching TRBD2. The V gene end was trimmed by 5 bases and the J gene end by 9 bases; junction bases not matched to a gene: 10. Germline V CDR1 and CDR2: MNHNS, SASEGT. The CDR3 totals 14 residues. In DNA, the CDR3 is TGTGCCAGCAGTCCAGACAGGCGGGGGGGGGCCCAGTACTTC. Translating gives CASSPDRRGGAQYF.

V and J are TRBV5-1 and TRBJ2-5; TRBD2 matches 12 bases. V was pared by 4 bases and J by 5 bases, with 3 bases of the junction left unmatched. This CDR3 region has 14 residues. In germline, CDR1 is SGHRS, CDR2 YFSETQ. This chain's CDR3 is CASSITSGRETQYF. The CDR3 nucleotides read TGCGCCAGCAGCATCACTAGCGGGAGGGAGACCCAGTACTTC.

In this sample, this clone turned up a few times. J is TRBJ2-7 and V is TRBV7-6; D is perhaps TRBD2 (6 bases). The CDR3 has 15 amino acids. Deletions cut 5 bases from V and 4 bases from J, with 18 bases between. Germline values: CDR1 SGHVS, CDR2 FNYEAQ. CDR3: CASSPRSGVGYEQYF. The DNA for the CDR3 is TGTGCCAGCAGCCCAAGGTCGGGAGTTGGTTACGAGCAGTACTTC.

This chain uses TRBV27 with TRBJ2-3; 10 nucleotides line up with TRBD2. V lost 8 bases, J lost 7 bases, and 9 bases stayed unmatched. Germline V gene lookup returns CDR1 MNHEY and CDR2 SMNVEV (reference sequence). The CDR3 runs to 14 residues. CDR3 sequence (DNA): TGTGCCAGCGCTGGCAGCGGGGGGGGATATACGCAGTATTTT. Residues: CASAGSGGGYTQYF.

The chain couples TRBV15 to TRBJ2-5; D might be TRBD2 (6 bases). V gave up 4 bases and J gave up 2 bases, with 11 bases separating them. There are 14 residues in the CDR3. Germline lookup yields CDR1 LNHNV and CDR2 YYDKDF (reference sequence). CDR3 DNA sequence: TGTGCCACCAGCATCGGGGGACGGCAAGAGACCCAGTACTTC. Translated: CATSIGGRQETQYF.